This T cell receptor beta chain was captured by sequencing in a study of cytomegalovirus exposure and HLA in healthy donors. PCR was performed using 60 Vbeta and 13 Jbeta primers. Generated by immunoSEQ multiplex PCR, the TCRdb table keeps only in-frame clones and is missing some. Here the sample table reports approximately 120,000 clones. A word on this clone: Its antigen is undetermined.

The CDR3 spans 16 residues. Germline V gene lookup returns CDR1 SGHVS and CDR2 FQNEAQ. The V and J ends lost 8 bases and 0 bases, in that order; junction bases with no gene match: 9. Findings and caveats of the study: Later analysis identified a missense DCLRE1C variant that was linked to TCR beta V- and J-gene trimming. Earlier analysis yielded a pattern in which most TCR beta V segments were productive about 90% or about 30% of the time. TCR beta sequences reportedly predicted most subjects' HLA-A and HLA-B alleles accurately.

Sequencing was performed on PBMCs. The TCR was taken from a man in his forties in good health and CMV-seronegative. The chain employs TRBV7-8 and TRBJ2-1; 8 nucleotides match TRBD2. CDR3 region: CASAPRRGVSYNEQFF. The CDR3 DNA follows: TGTGCCAGCGCTCCCCGGCGGGGGGTCTCCTACAATGAGCAGTTCTTC.